A single sample is the source of the 10 T cell receptor beta chains below, sequenced in a study of CD8+CD57+ T cells in acquired aplastic anemia. The template used for profiling TCR beta VDJ and CDR3 was genomic DNA. TCRdb itself ran the reads through MiXCR, one entry per CDR3 protein. The sample lists fewer than 250,000 distinct CDR3 sequences; approximately 50% were seen once. In patients chosen for sequencing, flow cytometry had shown CD8+CD57+ cell expansion. Sequenced input: sorted CD4+, CD8+, or CD8+CD57+ T cells (not recorded which) from PBMCs. All receptors come from a human donor with aplastic anemia.

This CDR3 reads CASSQTGNELFF. DNA of the CDR3: TGCGCCAGCAGCCAGACAGGGAACGAACTGTTTTTT. The chain recombines TRBV5-1 with TRBJ1-4; 7 bases agree with TRBD1. Per the germline V gene, CDR1 is SGHRS and CDR2 is YFSETQ. This CDR3 spans 12 amino acids. J gave up 12 bases and V 4 bases, and 6 bases lay outside the gene matches.

This chain joins TRBV7-8 and TRBJ1-6, with TRBD1 identical over 9 bases. Per the germline V gene, CDR1 is SGHVS and CDR2 is FQNEAQ. V trimming: 5 bases; J trimming: 9 bases; junction bases outside the gene matches: 11. CDR3 length equals 16 residues. The CDR3 region is CASSKPGQGLGSPLHF. In DNA form, the CDR3 reads TGTGCCAGCAGCAAGCCGGGACAGGGCTTAGGTTCACCCCTCCACTTT.

The J gene is TRBJ2-7, the V gene TRBV2, with TRBD2 as a possible D gene (5 bases). The CDR3 contains 12 residues. Trimming removed 6 bases at V and 3 bases at J, with 9 bases between. Germline V gene sequence: CDR1 SNHLY, CDR2 FYNNEI. CDR3 nucleotide sequence: TGTGCCAGCAGCGGGGAACACTACGAGCAGTACTTC. It is translated as CASSGEHYEQYF.

This clonotype was detected only a few times. V is TRBV6-2 or TRBV6-3 and J is TRBJ1-1; D is uncertain. This CDR3 is built from 16 residues. Germline CDR1 is MNHEY and CDR2 is SVGEGT. V shed 0 bases and J shed 2 bases, with 13 bases lying between them. In DNA form, the CDR3 reads TGTGCCAGCAGTTACTCGATCGGGTTCCTTAACACTGAAGCTTTCTTT. The encoded protein is CASSYSIGFLNTEAFF.

This chain links TRBV5-1 with TRBJ2-7; 9 nucleotides line up with TRBD1. V gave up 4 bases and J gave up 4 bases; unmatched junction bases: 6. This CDR3 region has 14 residues. Per germline, CDR1 SGHRS and CDR2 YFSETQ. The CDR3 is CASSRDRDGYEQYF. As DNA, the CDR3 is TGCGCCAGCAGCCGGGACAGGGATGGGTACGAGCAGTACTTC.

Regarding this clonotype: This sequence may be a read error, since a much larger clone differs from it by one base. The chain joins TRBV6-5 to TRBJ2-7; possibly TRBD1 for D (5 bases). Per germline, CDR1 MNHEY and CDR2 SVGAGI. CDR3 length: 14 residues. The CDR3 loop is CAGSTRQNAYEQYF. In DNA form, the CDR3 reads TGTGCCGGCAGTACCCGACAGAATGCCTACGAGCAGTACTTC.

The rearrangement uses TRBV10-3 and TRBJ1-2; D gene unclear. Trimming took off 4 bases at V and 2 bases at J, with 11 bases between the two ends. CDR1 ENHRY and CDR2 SYGVKD come from the germline V gene. CDR3 length equals 14 residues. The CDR3 spells CAISGGEGNYGYTF. The CDR3 nucleotides are TGTGCCATCAGTGGGGGAGAGGGCAACTATGGCTACACCTTC.

The chain joins TRBV7-9 to TRBJ2-3; D assignment may be TRBD1 or TRBD2 (5 bases each). Germline lookup yields CDR1 SEHNR and CDR2 FQNEAQ (reference sequence). This CDR3 is built from 15 residues. Deletions cut 5 bases from V and 1 base from J, with 13 bases between. CDR3 amino acids: CASSQRRDRTDTQYF. The CDR3 coding sequence is TGTGCCAGCAGCCAAAGAAGGGACCGCACAGATACGCAGTATTTT.

This chain connects TRBV27 to TRBJ1-4; D gene unclear. V lost 6 bases to trimming and J lost 8 bases, with 13 bases between them. There are 13 residues in the CDR3. Germline assignment: CDR1 MNHEY and CDR2 SMNVEV (reference sequence). CDR3 DNA: TGTGCCAGCAGAGAAAGGGTTGGCGAAAAACTGTTTTTT. As protein: CASRERVGEKLFF.

The chain links TRBV7-9 to TRBJ2-5; TRBD1 aligns across 7 bases. CDR3 length: 13 amino acids. Trimming at V came to 4 bases and at J to 5 bases, leaving 4 bases not matched to a gene. Germline V gives CDR1 SEHNR, CDR2 FQNEAQ (reference sequence). The CDR3 DNA reads TGTGCCAGCAGCTCCAGGGGGTGGGAGACCCAGTACTTC. Encoded protein: CASSSRGWETQYF. The complete variable domain, with remaining parts taken from reference TRBV7-9 and TRBJ2-5, reads DTGVSQNPRHKITKRGQNVTFRCDPISEHNRLYWYRQTLGQGPEFLTYFQNEAQLEKSRLLSDRFSAERPKGSFSTLEIQRTEQGDSAMYLCASSSRGWETQYFGPGTRLLVL.